This T cell receptor (beta chain) was observed in a study of tumor-infiltrating lymphocytes in primary liver carcinoma. Points from the study as a whole: Owing to bulk unsorted samples, no comparison was made between CD4+ and CD8+ repertoires. Tumor-adjacent and tumor-blood pairs shared a smaller degree of overlap than tumor region pairs.

Reverse transcription of about 0.5 ug total RNA with a constant-region primer produced TCR beta cDNA. Slightly modified ARM-PCR served as the procedure for the TCR beta libraries. These libraries came from three rounds of nested multiplex PCR. In the first two PCR rounds, TRBV1-TRBV30 forward primers were paired with a C-beta reverse primer, and each round lasted roughly 9 cycles. MiXCR, run by TCRdb on the multiplex PCR reads, gives a single entry per CDR3 protein. The repertoire holds 250,000 to 400,000 distinct CDR3 sequences, with approximately 65% as singletons. The authors took blood RNA from unsorted whole blood and also extracted germline DNA. This CDR3 comprises 16 residues. Germline V gene sequence: CDR1 SGHAT, CDR2 FQDESV (reference sequence). The V and J ends lost 4 bases and 3 bases respectively, with 17 bases between them. On this clonotype itself: Its antigen is currently unknown.

The J gene is TRBJ2-3, the V gene TRBV11-1; D remains ambiguous. Sample: peripheral blood. The receptor comes from a man aged 40-55 years with primary liver carcinoma and hepatitis B virus infection. This CDR3 is CASSSLVVLATDTQYF. The CDR3, as DNA: TGTGCCAGCAGCTCGTTAGTGGTACTTGCGACAGATACGCAGTATTTT. The whole variable domain, filled in from reference TRBV11-1 and TRBJ2-3, reads EAEVAQSPRYKITEKSQAVAFWCDPISGHATLYWYRQILGQGPELLVQFQDESVVDDSQLPKDRFSAERLKGVDSTLKIQPAELGDSAMYLCASSSLVVLATDTQYFGPGTRLTVL.